At least ten counts were recorded for the clone carrying this T cell receptor (beta chain). The data derive from a study of blood T cells in healthy people across ages. It was with a sample-barcoded 5' primer and a J-beta primer mix that a second PCR of about 6 to 12 cycles was run. TCRdb recomputed calls from the 5' RACE reads with MiXCR, one row per CDR3 protein. The repertoire includes approximately 810,000 distinct CDR3 sequences, 29% of them detected once, and about 18% sits in the top ten. J lost 4 bases, V lost 6 bases, and 10 bases had no gene match. CDR3 length equals 16 residues. Germline CDR1 MNHEY, CDR2 SVGAGI.

V gene TRBV6-5 combines with J gene TRBJ2-1, with 9 positions matching TRBD2. The sequenced sample was blood. The clonotype originates from a woman aged 80 or over in good health. The CDR3 here is CASSRATSGPYNEQFF. The DNA for the CDR3 is TGTGCCAGCAGCCGTGCGACTAGCGGCCCTTACAATGAGCAGTTCTTC.